These 14 T cell receptor beta chains were sequenced from one sample in a study of T cells in Graves' hyperthyroidism and ophthalmopathy. RNA transcripts were the template for amplifying TCR beta CDR3 regions. Researchers ran a first-round RT-PCR on the TCR CDR3 using the HTBI primer set. TCRdb redid the calling of the multiplex PCR reads with MiXCR, one entry per CDR3 protein. This table holds more than 500,000 distinct CDR3 sequences, 15% to 20% found once. Input material: blood. The receptors were sampled from a woman aged 25 to 45 with Graves' hyperthyroidism.

This clonotype was counted at least ten times. The chain carries TRBV6-2 or TRBV6-3 and TRBJ2-1, with a possible D match to TRBD2 (5 bases). The length of the CDR3 is 12 residues. V lost 5 bases, J lost 10 bases, and 12 bases lay in between. Germline V CDR1 and CDR2: MNHEY, SVGEGT. The CDR3 is CASSRAGTEQFF. The DNA of the CDR3 is TGTGCCAGCAGTCGGGCGGGTACCGAGCAGTTCTTC.

This clonotype came up many times. The rearrangement uses TRBV27 and TRBJ2-7; 10 nucleotides align to TRBD2. Trimming at V came to 9 bases and at J to 0 bases, leaving 14 bases not matched to a gene. Looked up from germline, CDR1 is MNHEY and CDR2 is SMNVEV (reference sequence). The CDR3 loop spans 17 amino acids. The CDR3 sequence is CASSRTPSGGSSYEQYF. CDR3 nucleotides: TGTGCCAGTTCGAGAACCCCTAGCGGGGGTTCCTCCTACGAGCAGTACTTC.

V gene TRBV20-1 combines with J gene TRBJ2-5; either TRBD1 or TRBD2 may supply D (6 bases each). The V end lost 0 bases, the J end lost 7 bases, and 12 bases lay between the germline ends. Looked up from germline, CDR1 is DFQATT and CDR2 is SNEGSKA (reference sequence). The CDR3 sequence is 13 residues long. The CDR3 DNA is TGCAGTGCTAGAGATCAAAAGGGGGGGACCCAGTACTTC. It yields the protein CSARDQKGGTQYF.

There are a few counts of this clonotype. This CDR3 is CASSYKKELSYNEQFF. Written as DNA, the CDR3 is TGTGCCAGCAGTTACAAAAAAGAGTTGTCCTACAATGAGCAGTTCTTC. The rearrangement joins TRBV6-2 or TRBV6-3 to TRBJ2-1, with D hard to call. There are 16 residues in the CDR3. The germline V and J ends were trimmed by 2 bases and 1 base, with 12 bases remaining between them. Germline V lookup: CDR1 MNHEY, CDR2 SVGEGT.

This clonotype has ten or more counts. This chain links TRBV2 with TRBJ2-3; 8 nucleotides match TRBD2. With V trimmed by 9 bases and J by 4 bases, 3 bases remained unmatched. In germline, CDR1 is SNHLY, CDR2 FYNNEI. The CDR3 is 12 residues long. CDR3 residues: CASGGLADTQYF. Here the CDR3 DNA reads TGTGCCAGTGGGGGACTAGCAGATACGCAGTATTTT. The variable domain in full, with the rest retrieved from reference TRBV2 and TRBJ2-3, is EPEVTQTPSHQVTQMGQEVILRCVPISNHLYFYWYRQILGQKVEFLVSFYNNEISEKSEIFDDQFSVERPDGSNFTLKIRSTKLEDSAMYFCASGGLADTQYFGPGTRLTVL.

The chain employs TRBV20-1 and TRBJ2-7; D is perhaps TRBD2 (7 bases). V was cut by 0 bases and J by 4 bases, with 16 bases left in between. Germline values: CDR1 DFQATT, CDR2 SNEGSKA (reference sequence). The CDR3 has 15 residues. As DNA, the CDR3 is TGCAGTGCTAGAGATAGGCAGGGAGGGGGATACGAGCAGTACTTC. It yields the protein CSARDRQGGGYEQYF.

This clonotype was picked up many times. The chain couples TRBV10-3 to TRBJ2-1; 7 positions agree with TRBD2. The ends lost 11 bases at V and 3 bases at J; junction bases unmatched: 7. This CDR3 spans 13 amino acids. The germline CDR1 and CDR2 sequences are ENHRY and SYGVKD. CDR3 sequence reads: CASKAGDYNEQFF. The CDR3, as DNA: TGTGCCTCGAAGGCGGGAGACTACAATGAGCAGTTCTTC.

The chain links TRBV10-2 to TRBJ1-2, with D unclear. CDR1 is WSHSY and CDR2 is SAAADI in the germline V gene. The V end was cut by 7 bases, the J end by 7 bases, with 13 bases between. The CDR3 extends over 12 amino acids. The DNA of the CDR3 is TGCGCCAGCATTTCGAGGACGGGTGGCTACACCTTC. It yields the protein CASISRTGGYTF.

This clonotype was observed a handful of times. V and J are TRBV3-1 and TRBJ1-2; 7 positions match TRBD1. V gave up 4 bases and J gave up 6 bases; unmatched junction bases: 14. The CDR3 is 16 residues long. Germline lookup yields CDR1 LGHDT and CDR2 YNNKEL (reference sequence). Written as DNA, the CDR3 is TGTGCCAGCAGCCGGAGCGAGACAGGGACGGCGAATGGCTACACCTTC. The encoded protein is CASSRSETGTANGYTF.

The sample holds many counts of this clonotype. V usage is TRBV3-1 and J usage is TRBJ2-3; TRBD2 aligns across 11 bases. The CDR3 length is 17 residues. Trimming took 7 bases from V and 1 from J; bases not matched to a gene: 10. CDR1 and CDR2 (germline): LGHDT, YNNKEL (reference sequence). Here the CDR3 reads CASKGTVLAGGTDTQYF. CDR3 DNA: TGTGCCAGCAAAGGGACAGTACTAGCGGGAGGCACAGATACGCAGTATTTT.

This clonotype was counted between two and nine times. The chain uses TRBV6-1 and TRBJ1-2; TRBD1 matches 8 bases. The CDR3 consists of 13 residues. Trimming at V came to 6 bases and at J to 6 bases, leaving 6 bases not matched to a gene. Germline-derived CDR1 and CDR2 are MNHNS and SASEGT. The CDR3 sequence: CASRRSGGHGYTF. The CDR3 nucleotides are TGTGCCAGCAGACGATCAGGGGGCCATGGCTACACCTTC.

This clonotype was observed a handful of times. The CDR3 nucleotides read TGTGCCAGCAGCGTAGATGGGGATAACTATGGCTACACCTTC. It encodes CASSVDGDNYGYTF. The chain combines TRBV9 with TRBJ1-2, with D unclear. The germline V gene has CDR1 SGDLS and CDR2 YYNGEE. CDR3 length equals 14 residues. The V end lost 0 bases, the J end lost 1 base, and 7 bases lay between the germline ends.

The chain links TRBV6-2 or TRBV6-3 to TRBJ2-7; D might be TRBD2 (5 bases). V was clipped by 7 bases and J by 0 bases, with 19 bases between them. The V gene's germline CDR1 is MNHEY and CDR2 SVGEGT. The CDR3 contains 16 residues. CDR3 sequence: CASILKRTWSSYEQYF. The CDR3 DNA reads TGTGCCAGCATCCTTAAGAGGACTTGGAGCTCCTACGAGCAGTACTTC.

This sequence joins TRBV11-2 and TRBJ2-7, with TRBD2 as a possible D gene (6 bases). The CDR3 is 17 amino acids. Trimming took 5 bases from V and 7 from J, leaving 27 bases between them. Germline values: CDR1 SGHAT, CDR2 FQNNGV. CDR3 DNA: TGTGCCAGCAGCCTAGGACATGTTTCAGCCACCGCGGGAGAGCAGTACTTC. Amino acids: CASSLGHVSATAGEQYF.